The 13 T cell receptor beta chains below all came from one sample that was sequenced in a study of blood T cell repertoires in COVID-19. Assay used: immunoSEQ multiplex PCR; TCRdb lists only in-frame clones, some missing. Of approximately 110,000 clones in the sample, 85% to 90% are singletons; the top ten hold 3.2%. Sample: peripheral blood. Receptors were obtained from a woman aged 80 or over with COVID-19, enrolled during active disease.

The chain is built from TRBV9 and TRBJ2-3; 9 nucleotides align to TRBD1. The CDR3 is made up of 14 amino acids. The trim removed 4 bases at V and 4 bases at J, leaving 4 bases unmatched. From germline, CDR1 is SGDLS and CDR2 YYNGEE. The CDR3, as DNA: TGTGCCAGCAGCCCAACAGGGGGCCCAGATACGCAGTATTTT. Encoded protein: CASSPTGGPDTQYF.

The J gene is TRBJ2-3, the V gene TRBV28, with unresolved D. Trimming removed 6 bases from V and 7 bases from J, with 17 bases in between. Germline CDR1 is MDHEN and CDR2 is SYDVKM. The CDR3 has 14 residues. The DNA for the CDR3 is TGTGCCAGCAGGGATCCGGGTTCAACCCATACGCAGTATTTT. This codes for CASRDPGSTHTQYF.

DNA of the CDR3: TGTGCCAGCAGCTCCCAGGACAGGGGATTAGGTACGCAGTATTTT. Translation gives CASSSQDRGLGTQYF. The V and J genes are TRBV5-5 and TRBJ2-3; 9 nucleotides line up with TRBD1. J gave up 8 bases and V 3 bases, and 10 bases lay outside the gene matches. Germline assignment: CDR1 SGHKS and CDR2 YYEKEE (reference sequence). This CDR3 is 15 amino acids long.

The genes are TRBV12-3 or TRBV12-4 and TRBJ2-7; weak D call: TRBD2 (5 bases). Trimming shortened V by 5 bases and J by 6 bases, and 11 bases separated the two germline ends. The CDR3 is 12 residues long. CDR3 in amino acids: CASSPDSLEQYF. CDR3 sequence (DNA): TGTGCCAGCAGTCCGGACTCTCTCGAGCAGTACTTC.

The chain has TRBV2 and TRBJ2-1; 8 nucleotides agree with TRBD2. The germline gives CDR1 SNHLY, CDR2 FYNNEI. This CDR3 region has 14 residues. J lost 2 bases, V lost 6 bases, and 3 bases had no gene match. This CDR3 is CASRMGLAYNEQFF. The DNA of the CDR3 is TGTGCCAGCAGAATGGGACTAGCCTACAATGAGCAGTTCTTC.

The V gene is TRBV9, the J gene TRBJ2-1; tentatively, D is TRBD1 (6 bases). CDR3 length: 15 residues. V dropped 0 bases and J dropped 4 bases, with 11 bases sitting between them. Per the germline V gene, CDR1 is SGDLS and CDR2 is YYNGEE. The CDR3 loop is CASSVVTGKYNEQFF. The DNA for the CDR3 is TGTGCCAGCAGCGTAGTGACAGGAAAATACAATGAGCAGTTCTTC.

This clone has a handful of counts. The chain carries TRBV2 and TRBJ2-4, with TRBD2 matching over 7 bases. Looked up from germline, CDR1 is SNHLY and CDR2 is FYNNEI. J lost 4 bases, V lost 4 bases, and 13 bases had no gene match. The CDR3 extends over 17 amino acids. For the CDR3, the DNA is TGTGCCAGCAGTGCGGGGGGAGGGGCCATAGGGAAAAACATTCAGTACTTC. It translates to CASSAGGGAIGKNIQYF.

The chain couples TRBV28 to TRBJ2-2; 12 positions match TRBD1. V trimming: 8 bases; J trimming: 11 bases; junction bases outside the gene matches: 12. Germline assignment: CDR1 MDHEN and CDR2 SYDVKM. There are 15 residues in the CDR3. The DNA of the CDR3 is TGTGCCAGCTCCCAAGGGGGGACAGGGGGCTTCGAGCTGTTTTTT. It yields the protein CASSQGGTGGFELFF. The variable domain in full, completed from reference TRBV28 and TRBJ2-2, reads DVKVTQSSRYLVKRTGEKVFLECVQDMDHENMFWYRQDPGLGLRLIYFSYDVKMKEKGDIPEGYSVSREKKERFSLILESASTNQTSMYLCASSQGGTGGFELFFGEGSRLTVL.

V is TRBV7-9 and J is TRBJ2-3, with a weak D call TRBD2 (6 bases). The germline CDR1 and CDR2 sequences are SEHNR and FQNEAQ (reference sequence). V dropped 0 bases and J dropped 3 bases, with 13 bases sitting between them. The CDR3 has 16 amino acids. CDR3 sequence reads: CASSLARQLATDTQYF. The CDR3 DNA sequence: TGTGCCAGCAGCTTAGCTCGACAGCTAGCGACAGATACGCAGTATTTT.

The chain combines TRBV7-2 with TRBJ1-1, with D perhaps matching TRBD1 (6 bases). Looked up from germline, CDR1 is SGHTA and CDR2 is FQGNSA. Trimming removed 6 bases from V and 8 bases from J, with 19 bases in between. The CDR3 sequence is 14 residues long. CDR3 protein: CASSSLGGSTEAFF. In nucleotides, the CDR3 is TGTGCCAGCAGTTCCTTAGGGGGATCTACGGAAGCTTTCTTT.

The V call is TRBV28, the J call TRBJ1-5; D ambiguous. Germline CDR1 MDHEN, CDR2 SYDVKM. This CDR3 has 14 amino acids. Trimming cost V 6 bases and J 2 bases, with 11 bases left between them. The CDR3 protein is CASRNWAGNQPQHF. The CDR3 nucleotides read TGTGCCAGCAGAAATTGGGCTGGCAATCAGCCCCAGCATTTT.

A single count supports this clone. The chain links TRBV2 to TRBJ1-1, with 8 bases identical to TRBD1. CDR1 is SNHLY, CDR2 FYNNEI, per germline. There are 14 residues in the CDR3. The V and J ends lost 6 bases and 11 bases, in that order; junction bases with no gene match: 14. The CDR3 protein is CASRVGQAIQAAFF. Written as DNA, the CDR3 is TGTGCCAGCAGAGTGGGACAGGCCATTCAAGCGGCTTTCTTT.

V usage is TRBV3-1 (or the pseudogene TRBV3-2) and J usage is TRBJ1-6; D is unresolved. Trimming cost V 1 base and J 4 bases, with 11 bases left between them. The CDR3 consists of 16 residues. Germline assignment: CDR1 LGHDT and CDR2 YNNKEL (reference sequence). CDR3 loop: CASSQVDGHYNSPLHF. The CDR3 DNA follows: TGTGCCAGCAGCCAAGTAGATGGGCATTATAATTCACCCCTCCACTTT.